These 17 T cell receptor beta chains were sequenced from one sample in a study of T cell repertoires in cytomegalovirus infection. TCRdb processed the reads anew with MiXCR; each CDR3 protein has one entry. Among about 450,000 distinct CDR3 sequences listed, approximately 30% were seen once. Sequencing was carried out using PBMCs. The receptors stem from a human donor in good health (CMV status not recorded). Some clones in this sample may be carry-over from other donors' samples.

This clonotype was counted only a few times. The V gene is TRBV5-6, the J gene TRBJ1-1, with D perhaps TRBD1 (5 bases). V was cut by 1 base and J by 4 bases, with 14 bases left in between. The CDR3 sequence is 15 residues long. Germline-derived CDR1 and CDR2 are SGHDT and YYEEEE. The CDR3 DNA follows: TGTGCCAGCAGCTTGATTGGACTTCAGGGCACTGAAGCTTTCTTT. This translates into CASSLIGLQGTEAFF.

This clonotype was counted between two and nine times. The CDR3 DNA follows: TGTGCCAGCAGCCAATCTAGCGAGGGCCACAGAAGGAACACCGGGGAGCTGTTTTTT. The encoded protein is CASSQSSEGHRRNTGELFF. The V call is TRBV14, the J call TRBJ2-2, with D possibly matching TRBD2 (6 bases). This CDR3 is built from 19 residues. Germline CDR1 SGHDN, CDR2 FVKESK. Between the trimmed V and J ends, which lost 2 bases and 1 base, there was a span of 20 bases.

As concerns this clonotype: In this CDR3 the conserved last residue, phenylalanine or tryptophan, is missing, so a read error is likely. The rearrangement links TRBV4-1 to TRBJ1-2, with TRBD1 as a possible D gene (6 bases). The CDR3 consists of 14 residues. In germline, CDR1 is MGHRA, CDR2 YSYEKL. Trimming left V 1 base short and J 4 bases short, with 10 bases between. The CDR3 loop is CASSQARTVYGYTL. In nucleotides, the CDR3 is TGCGCCAGCAGCCAAGCCCGGACAGTCTATGGCTACACCTTA.

The chain is built from TRBV18 and TRBJ1-6, with TRBD1 matching 7 bases. CDR1 and CDR2 (germline): KGHSH, LQKENI. Germline trimming cut 2 bases from V and 4 bases from J; bases unmatched to any gene: 11. The CDR3 consists of 18 residues. The CDR3 DNA is TGTGCCAGCTCACCATGGGGACAGCGGGGGCCGTATAATTCACCCCTCCACTTT. Translation gives CASSPWGQRGPYNSPLHF.

The chain couples TRBV28 to TRBJ1-2, with 7 bases identical to TRBD1. The CDR3 extends over 13 amino acids. Trimming cost V 7 bases and J 7 bases; bases outside gene matches: 9. CDR1 and CDR2 (germline): MDHEN, SYDVKM. The CDR3 bases are TGTGCCAGCATAAGGAGGCAGGGGGGTGGCTACACCTTC. Translation: CASIRRQGGGYTF.

The chain carries TRBV7-8 and TRBJ2-5; the D gene is possibly TRBD2 (6 bases). The germline CDR1 and CDR2 sequences are SGHVS and FQNEAQ. Trimming took 3 bases from V and 7 from J, leaving 15 bases between them. The CDR3 is made up of 14 amino acids. This chain's CDR3 is CASSLGPGEATQYF. CDR3 nucleotide sequence: TGTGCCAGCAGCTTGGGACCGGGAGAGGCGACCCAGTACTTC.

This clonotype was counted only a few times. The V gene is TRBV27, the J gene TRBJ2-2; the match to TRBD1 covers 9 bases. Trimming took 5 bases from V and 2 from J; bases not matched to a gene: 9. Germline-derived CDR1 and CDR2 are MNHEY and SMNVEV (reference sequence). The CDR3 runs to 17 residues. As DNA, the CDR3 is TGTGCCAGCAGTCTTGGCTGGGGACAGGGTAACACCGGGGAGCTGTTTTTT. Amino acid sequence: CASSLGWGQGNTGELFF.

This sequence joins TRBV14 and TRBJ2-2; D is possibly TRBD1 (6 bases). The CDR3 length is 13 residues. Trimming took 4 bases from V and 10 from J, leaving 13 bases between them. Germline V gives CDR1 SGHDN, CDR2 FVKESK. The CDR3 DNA follows: TGTGCCAGCAGCCTACACAGGGTTAAGGAGCTGTTTTTT. This sequence encodes CASSLHRVKELFF.

This clonotype came up many times. The chain combines TRBV12-3 or TRBV12-4 with TRBJ1-6; 7 bases agree with TRBD1. The ends lost 5 bases at V and 9 bases at J; junction bases unmatched: 4. The CDR3 totals 13 residues. CDR3 residues: CASSRQGTSPLHF. The CDR3, as DNA: TGTGCCAGCAGTAGACAGGGCACTTCACCCCTCCACTTT.

In DNA, the CDR3 is TGTGCCAGCAGCTCAGCGCTCACCGGGGGTAGTAATCAGCCCCAGCATTTT. Translated: CASSSALTGGSNQPQHF. The genes are TRBV7-8 and TRBJ1-5; D is possibly TRBD1 (5 bases). The CDR3 spans 17 residues. V was pared by 4 bases and J by 4 bases, with 20 bases between. The germline gives CDR1 SGHVS, CDR2 FQNEAQ.

This clonotype was seen at least ten times. The chain combines TRBV7-6 with TRBJ2-2, with 14 bases lining up with TRBD2. The CDR3 length is 19 residues. Germline V lookup: CDR1 SGHVS, CDR2 FNYEAQ. The J segment lost 0 bases and the V segment lost 5 bases, leaving 8 bases of the junction unmatched. CDR3 sequence reads: CASSRDGTSGGANTGELFF. CDR3 in DNA: TGTGCCAGCAGCAGAGACGGGACTAGCGGGGGCGCGAACACCGGGGAGCTGTTTTTT.

CDR3 bases: TGTGCCAGCAGTTACACTGGCGGGTTTTGGGACACTGAAGCTTTCTTT. It is translated as CASSYTGGFWDTEAFF. The chain recombines TRBV6-2 or TRBV6-3 with TRBJ1-1; D not resolved. Trimming removed 2 bases at V and 3 bases at J, with 16 bases between. The CDR3 consists of 16 residues. Germline CDR1 and CDR2: MNHEY and SVGEGT.

The DNA of the CDR3 is TGTGCCATCAGTGGGTCCGGACAGGGGCGCCACGAGCAGTACTTC. It specifies CAISGSGQGRHEQYF. V usage is TRBV10-3 and J usage is TRBJ2-7; 9 positions agree with TRBD1. V shed 4 bases, J shed 5 bases, and the junction held 9 bases outside the gene matches. Germline loops: CDR1 ENHRY, CDR2 SYGVKD. The CDR3 runs to 15 residues.

The genes are TRBV5-6 and TRBJ1-1, with 9 bases fitting TRBD1. CDR1 is SGHDT and CDR2 is YYEEEE in the germline V gene. After removal of 4 bases from V and 5 bases from J, the junction contained 9 bases not matched to a gene. The CDR3 runs to 15 residues. The CDR3 protein is CASSPGQGGRTEAFF. The DNA of the CDR3 is TGTGCCAGCAGCCCGGGACAGGGTGGGAGGACTGAAGCTTTCTTT.

The CDR3 DNA follows: TGTGCCAGCAGTCGCGACGGGTTCGTTGGAAACACCATATATTTT. It encodes CASSRDGFVGNTIYF. The rearrangement uses TRBV7-2 and TRBJ1-3; D uncertain. This CDR3 has 15 residues. V lost 6 bases and J lost 3, with 15 bases in between. CDR1 and CDR2 from the germline V gene are SGHTA and FQGNSA. Based on the CDR3 plus reference TRBV7-2 and TRBJ1-3, the full variable domain is GAGVSQSPSNKVTEKGKDVELRCDPISGHTALYWYRQSLGQGLEFLIYFQGNSAPDKSGLPSDRFSAERTGGSVSTLTIQRTQQEDSAVYLCASSRDGFVGNTIYFGEGSWLTVV.

The chain employs TRBV19 and TRBJ2-5; D unclear. The V end was cut by 2 bases, the J end by 5 bases, with 9 bases between. The CDR3 has 13 residues. CDR1 is LNHDA, CDR2 SQIVND, per germline (reference sequence). In nucleotides, the CDR3 is TGTGCCAGTAGTATACTAGGTCTGGAGACCCAGTACTTC. It codes for CASSILGLETQYF.

The CDR3 DNA is TGTGCCAGCAGCTTGTTGTCTAGCCGGGGGATTGCAGATACGCAGTATTTT. Amino acid sequence: CASSLLSSRGIADTQYF. The gene calls are TRBV5-4 and TRBJ2-3; possibly TRBD2 for D (6 bases). There are 17 residues in the CDR3. V was cut by 1 base and J by 4 bases, with 19 bases left in between. Germline loops: CDR1 SGHNT, CDR2 YYREEE (reference sequence).